This TCR beta chain was found in a study of CD8+CD57+ T cells in acquired aplastic anemia (dated by TCRdb to 2017 to 2018). Background on the whole study: On average, sorted CD4+ and CD8+ cells yielded 3 to 4 ug of extracted DNA, with a range of about 0.17 to 27.4 ug. CD8+CD57+ expansion was defined as frequency above the mean frequency observed in healthy subjects. Here is what the overall study found, with its caveats: No significant difference in CD8+ Simpson's diversity was found between patients and healthy controls (P=0.060). Although roughly 29 CD8+ CDR3 sequences were shared by patients and controls, these sequences appeared highly expressed in patients and within the immunodominant clones of patients.

Profiling of TCR beta VDJ combinations and CDR3 sequences used genomic DNA as the template. An Illumina HiSeq 2000 was the platform used for TCR repertoire sequencing. From the authors' description of their analysis: Repertoire assessment relied on Simpson's diversity index, CDR3 size and DJ length profiles, and TRBV/TRBJ rearrangement plots. Whichever DNA sequence was most abundant in the deep sequencing data was defined as the immunodominant clone. CDR3 amino acid sequences were checked for sharing between subjects and were compared against published repertoires and the VDJdb database. Using fastp at Q25 and MiXCR, TCRdb reprocessed the public reads and kept productive beta chains. CDR3 protein sequences are deduplicated, and each keeps its most common genes and DNA. These V and J calls derive from TCRdb rather than the authors' analysis. The sample includes roughly 180,000 distinct CDR3 sequences, with nearly 65% observed a single time. The ten largest clones represent approximately 46% of the sample.

Regarding this clonotype: Its antigen remains unidentified. No base quality information exists; no much larger clone differs at one position.

The patients picked for sequencing were ones in whom flow cytometry had shown an expansion of CD8+CD57+ cells. Every patient had a diagnosis of severe acquired aplastic anemia based on International Study of Aplastic Anemia and Agranulocytosis and Camitta criteria. No patient had received any therapy when blood was sampled. The study deep-sequenced TCR repertoires of sorted CD4+ and CD8+ blood T cells from severe aplastic anemia patients and healthy subjects. Patients were enrolled in the USA under clinicaltrials.gov protocols 00001620, 01623167, 00001397, 00071045, 00081523 and 00961064. Ficoll-Paque density gradient centrifugation was used to isolate peripheral blood mononuclear cells. Before DNA extraction, CD4+ and CD8+ T cells were sorted with FACS or magnetic beads. This clonotype was sampled from a human donor with aplastic anemia. The specimen sequenced was sorted CD4+, CD8+, or CD8+CD57+ T cells (not recorded which) from PBMCs.

The DNA sequence is given as TGTGCCAGCAGCTTAGTACCCAACTACGAGCAGTACTTC. This codes for CASSLVPNYEQYF. In this chain, TRBV7-2 is recombined with TRBJ2-7; the D gene is not confidently resolved. The germline V gene yields SGHTA for CDR1 and FQGNSA for CDR2. The CDR3 holds 13 amino acids from the cysteine to the phenylalanine. Only the CDR3 portion is preserved as DNA: 39 bases, with reading frame beginning at the first base. V and J are truncated by 1 base and 3 bases respectively, leaving an intervening sequence of 7 bases.